This entry lists 3 T cell receptor beta chains sequenced from one sample in a study of response to subunit inactivated influenza vaccine (dated by TCRdb to 2017 to 2018). The library was built by means of RT-PCR. The sequencer listed for this sample is Illumina HiSeq 2500. The public reads were reanalyzed by TCRdb: fastp trimming at Q25, MiXCR alignment, in-frame beta chains only. Each CDR3 protein gets just one entry, which takes the most common genes and DNA from the rows behind it. This sample is represented by a few hundred thousand distinct CDR3 sequences; around 11% of them were singletons. The ten biggest clones cover roughly 9.6% of the sample. These sequences were also reported in another study, on T cells expressing NK-cell markers. The second study's authors report: TCR beta cDNA libraries were prepared using 5'RACE template switching, which introduced a universal primer site and unique molecular identifiers.

The sequenced sample was PBMCs from blood, obtained on the day of vaccination. The receptors were sampled from a man between 50 and 59 years old who received an inactivated influenza vaccine. Donor details come from another sample of the same person, matched by shared clones.

On this clonotype itself: Sequence at one end of the junction differs from germline and may be a read error. The V call is TRBV7-9, the J call TRBJ1-1; D call uncertain. CDR1 and CDR2 (germline): SEHNR, FQNEAQ (reference sequence). The CDR3 is 11 amino acids. Here the CDR3 reads CASSSRAQKVF. The CDR3 bases are TGTGCCAGCAGCTCGAGGGCGCAGAAAGTTTTT. The full variable domain, its missing parts supplied by reference TRBV7-9 and TRBJ1-1, is DTGVSQNPRHKITKRGQNVTFRCDPISEHNRLYWYRQTLGQGPEFLTYFQNEAQLEKSRLLSDRFSAERPKGSFSTLEIQRTEQGDSAMYLCASSSRAQKVFGQGTRLTVV.

V is TRBV9 and J is TRBJ1-1; D uncertain. The CDR3 is 13 residues long. V was trimmed by 5 bases and J by 1 base, leaving 9 bases between them. CDR1 is SGDLS and CDR2 is YYNGEE in the germline V gene. CDR3 nucleotide sequence: TGTGCCAGCAGACACCTTGCGAACACTGAAGCTTTCTTT. This gives the protein CASRHLANTEAFF.

Only a few counts were recorded for this clonotype. The V and J genes are TRBV6-5 and TRBJ1-3; D is unresolved. CDR3 length: 16 amino acids. CDR1 is MNHEY, CDR2 SVGAGI, per germline. V was pared by 0 bases and J by 0 bases, with 9 bases between. Written as DNA, the CDR3 is TGTGCCAGCAGTTACTCGTTGGGCCCCTCTGGAAACACCATATATTTT. Its translation: CASSYSLGPSGNTIYF.